The subject of this entry is one T cell receptor beta chain. This entry belongs to a study of blood T cell repertoires in COVID-19. Overall study context: The analysed material was cDNA or gDNA that came from T cells, B-cell-depleted T cells, or PBMCs.

The CDR3 has 16 amino acids. Trimming took 4 bases from V and 4 from J; bases not matched to a gene: 5. The germline V gene has CDR1 SGHTA and CDR2 FQGNSA. TCRdb's table, derived via immunoSEQ multiplex PCR, lists solely in-frame clones and lacks some. The repertoire holds some 350,000 clones, with around 83% as singletons. The chain links TRBV7-2 to TRBJ2-3, with 13 bases fitting TRBD2. The sequence derives from a man in his thirties or forties with active or convalescent COVID-19. Sequencing used peripheral blood. The CDR3 DNA follows: TGTGCCAGCAGCTCAGGACTAGCGGGAGCTGCAGATACGCAGTATTTT. Amino acid sequence: CASSSGLAGAADTQYF.